This T cell receptor beta chain was recovered during a study of T cell responses to AZD1222 COVID-19 vaccine (dated by TCRdb to the early 2020s). Looking at the study overall: AZD1222 recipients with second doses at about 4 weeks or about 12 weeks were pooled, because spike-specific TCR depth and breadth did not differ between schedules. A total of 233 trial participants underwent TCR sequencing, of whom some 210 received two doses of AZD1222 and 26 received two doses of the MenACWY control vaccine. Enrollment into the trials was organized by age into subgroups of 18-55, 56-69 and 70-plus years, and those subgroups contained roughly 140, 27 and 60 TCR-sequenced participants, respectively.

The intended sense of this specimen's time point label: baseline before first vaccination. The vaccinee samples were drawn from two UK trials, COV001 and COV002, one of which was a single-blind randomized controlled phase 2/3 trial testing AZD1222 (ChAdOx1 nCoV-19) in healthy adults. For TCRbeta chain sequencing, PBMC samples were collected from trial participants at day 0 and at day 28 after the second dose. About this clone: Its antigen is currently not known. Qualities for individual bases were not recorded, and no much larger clone is one base off.

The research as a whole found: Spike-specific TCR breadth and depth rose significantly after two AZD1222 doses compared with day 0 and with MenACWY recipients. Nearly half of unique spike-specific TCRs reportedly recognized epitopes outside regions mutated in the B.1.351 and B.1.1.7 variants. Because no day 14 peak-response samples were available, the repertoires could be characterized only after the peak T cell response. Most participants were white British and females outnumbered males, and the authors suggested that clonal diversity may have been underestimated. CD4 TCRs associated with the vaccine covered the entire spike protein, and the dominant responses were in regions 160-218 and 743-854. Conclusions about previously exposed vaccinees were limited because only six AZD1222 recipients were SARS-CoV-2 seropositive at baseline. The 56-69-year group was small, and its depth increase did not reach significance, likely because of low power.

The CDR3 regions of human TCRbeta chains were subjected to immunosequencing. Turning to the authors' computational methods: TCRs in the repertoires were matched against a reference library of SARS-CoV-2-specific TCRs that had been generated with the MIRA antigen-specificity platform. Breadth meant the fraction of unique TCRs that were SARS-CoV-2-associated, whereas depth meant the fraction of total T cells that were SARS-CoV-2-associated. Using the MIRA data, each spike-specific TCR was assigned both to the spike region to which the TCR was reactive and to a CD4 or CD8 class. Log10-transformed breadth and depth values were compared by one-way ANOVA with Sidak's multiple comparisons tests. TCRdb mirrors the immuneACCESS table, restricted to in-frame sequences. Some clones are absent from its copies; in checked studies, under half trace to an unresolved V gene, and the reason for the others is unknown. Clone size and V and J calls were adopted from that table, with D and trimming inferred from the DNA. The sample records more than 85,000 clones, 91% of which are singletons. The ten largest clones represent approximately 8.3% of the sample.

CDR1 and CDR2 are read off the germline V gene (reference sequence) as SGHNT and YYREEE. V loses 1 base at its end and J loses 2 bases; junction bases beyond the gene matches: 4. Its CDR3 holds 15 amino acids, cysteine through phenylalanine. The entry retains the CDR3 DNA only, 45 bases that are in frame from base 1. Sequencing used peripheral blood, obtained on day 0 of AZD1222 vaccination. The chain links TRBV5-4 with TRBJ2-7; TRBD1 agrees with 9 junctional bases. The clonotype originates from an adult in good health. The DNA sequence is TGTGCCAGCAGCTTGTCCAGGACAGGGGCCTACGAGCAGTACTTC. It translates as CASSLSRTGAYEQYF.